This T cell receptor (beta chain) was documented in a study of T cell repertoires in cytomegalovirus infection (dated by TCRdb to the late 2010s). Background on the whole study: Recently identified HLA-C-restricted CMV epitopes, whose presentation resists viral immunomodulation, were targeted by peptide stimulations together with well-studied HLA-B-restricted epitopes. Donor HLA type was relevant to the analysis, as public TCR beta signatures indicated carriage of CMV infection together with the matching HLA type.

The meaning of the sample's treatment or condition label: in vitro stimulation with specific CMV peptide epitopes to enrich CMV-specific T cells. Study-wide conclusions, independent of this receptor: Carriers of CMV infection plus the relevant HLA type were discriminated by the cumulative frequency of public TCR beta family members in the study cohort and in an independent roughly 400-donor cohort. In the ex vivo response, HLA-C-restricted CMV-specific TCR beta clonotypes were dominant, and in two of eight donors the single most frequent clonotype came from this HLA-C-restricted group.

This clonotype was counted between two and nine times. It lacks a known antigen. Qualities for individual bases were not recorded, and no much larger clone is one base off. TCRdb names Illumina HiSeq 1500 as the instrument used. TCRdb trimmed public reads at Q25 via fastp, called clones via MiXCR and kept in-frame beta chains. Rows matching on CDR3 protein sequence are summarized as one entry with the most common DNA and genes. The table for this sample lists about 470,000 distinct CDR3 sequences; 40% to 50% of them were counted only once. The ten largest clones take up around two fifths of the sample. Here the sequenced sample was cultured PBMCs, taken from culture after CMV antigen stimulation. The sequence came from a human donor in good health (CMV status not recorded). Some clones in this sample may be carry-over from other donors' samples.

The DNA reads as follows: TGCGCCAGCAGCTCTGTTTGGGGAGGGGGCGGCGGGGAGCTGTTTTTT. Translated, it reads CASSSVWGGGGGELFF. The chain uses TRBV4-3 and TRBJ2-2; the D segment may tentatively be TRBD1 or TRBD2, each giving 7 matched bases. V lost 5 bases and J lost 7 bases; the stretch between them is 20 bases long. The germline V gene supplies CDR1 LGHNA and CDR2 YSLEER. Its CDR3 holds 16 amino acids, cysteine through phenylalanine. Only CDR3 DNA is held: 48 bases, read in frame from base 1.